These T cell receptor beta chains were read from a single sample in a study of shared clonotypes between healthy human individuals. The assay was immunoSEQ multiplex PCR, and TCRdb's table has in-frame clones only and misses some. The profile shows 110,000 or so clones, about 70% of them singletons. The sequenced sample was memory CD8+ T cells sorted from blood. The source of these receptors is a young woman in good health. Both conserved end residues are part of each CDR3. The order of the fields is V gene, D gene, clone size, J gene, CDR3 DNA, CDR3 protein. A D gene is named only where the DNA matches it firmly. A clone size is listed for some rows: how often the clone was seen (once, few, many), or a class if it is expanded.

v_call: TRBV6-5
d_call: -
clone_size: -
j_call: TRBJ2-7
cdr3_nt: TGTGCCAGCAGTTACTCGAACCAGTTCGGGGACGAGCAGTACTTC
cdr3_aa: CASSYSNQFGDEQYF

v_call: TRBV19
d_call: -
clone_size: -
j_call: TRBJ1-5
cdr3_nt: TGTGCCAGTAGTATGTGGACAGCTAGCAATCAGCCCCAGCATTTT
cdr3_aa: CASSMWTASNQPQHF

v_call: TRBV7-3
d_call: TRBD1
clone_size: -
j_call: TRBJ2-7
cdr3_nt: TGTGCCAGCAGCTATTATAGGGGGCTCCTATACGAGCAGTACTTC
cdr3_aa: CASSYYRGLLYEQYF

v_call: TRBV5-1
d_call: -
clone_size: -
j_call: TRBJ1-4
cdr3_nt: TGCGCCAGCAGCCGATTAACAACTAATGAAAAACTGTTTTTT
cdr3_aa: CASSRLTTNEKLFF

v_call: TRBV6-1
d_call: -
clone_size: few
j_call: TRBJ2-2
cdr3_nt: TGTGCCAGCAGTGAACATAACACCGGGGAGCTGTTTTTT
cdr3_aa: CASSEHNTGELFF

v_call: TRBV6-6
d_call: -
clone_size: -
j_call: TRBJ2-1
cdr3_nt: TGTGCCAGCAGTTATTCCAGTAACAATGAGCAGTTCTTC
cdr3_aa: CASSYSSNNEQFF

v_call: TRBV9
d_call: -
clone_size: -
j_call: TRBJ1-5
cdr3_nt: TGTGCCAGCAGCGTAGGGTGGGAGGGGAGGATCTATACGAGCAATCAGCCCCAGCATTTT
cdr3_aa: CASSVGWEGRIYTSNQPQHF

v_call: TRBV27
d_call: -
clone_size: few
j_call: TRBJ2-5
cdr3_nt: TGTGCCAGCAGTTACGGGACCACCGGAGAGACCCAGTACTTC
cdr3_aa: CASSYGTTGETQYF

v_call: TRBV6-6
d_call: -
clone_size: few
j_call: TRBJ2-3
cdr3_nt: TGTGCCAGCAGTTACTCGATCTTAGCGGTCACAGATACGCAGTATTTT
cdr3_aa: CASSYSILAVTDTQYF

v_call: TRBV6-5
d_call: -
clone_size: few
j_call: TRBJ2-2
cdr3_nt: TGTGCCAGCAGTTACTACACGACAGCGAACACCGGGGAGCTGTTTTTT
cdr3_aa: CASSYYTTANTGELFF

v_call: TRBV10-1
d_call: -
clone_size: -
j_call: TRBJ2-1
cdr3_nt: TGCGCCAGCAGTGCCAGGGAAAACAATGAGCAGTTCTTC
cdr3_aa: CASSARENNEQFF

v_call: TRBV18
d_call: TRBD2
clone_size: -
j_call: TRBJ2-1
cdr3_nt: TGTGCCAGCTCACCACCTACTAGCGGGAGGGCCTTTAATGAGCAGTTCTTC
cdr3_aa: CASSPPTSGRAFNEQFF

v_call: TRBV4-2
d_call: -
clone_size: -
j_call: TRBJ1-1
cdr3_nt: TGTGCCAGCAGCCAGAGTTTACATGGGGGCAGCACTGAAGCTTTCTTT
cdr3_aa: CASSQSLHGGSTEAFF

v_call: TRBV25-1
d_call: -
clone_size: few
j_call: TRBJ2-7
cdr3_nt: TGTGCCAGCAGTAGTGGACAGCTACCCCCCAACGAGCAGTACTTC
cdr3_aa: CASSSGQLPPNEQYF

v_call: TRBV6-4
d_call: -
clone_size: -
j_call: TRBJ2-2
cdr3_nt: TGTGCCAGCAGTGACACGACCACCGGGGAGCTGTTTTTT
cdr3_aa: CASSDTTTGELFF

v_call: TRBV7-9
d_call: TRBD1
clone_size: many
j_call: TRBJ1-1
cdr3_nt: TGTGCCAGCAGCACCACAGGGGTTCCCCCTGAAGCTTTCTTT
cdr3_aa: CASSTTGVPPEAFF

v_call: TRBV28
d_call: TRBD1
clone_size: few
j_call: TRBJ2-7
cdr3_nt: TGTGCCAGCAGTTCCACTCTTTCTGACAGGGGTCCCGGCGAGCAGTACTTC
cdr3_aa: CASSSTLSDRGPGEQYF

v_call: TRBV10-2
d_call: -
clone_size: -
j_call: TRBJ1-4
cdr3_nt: TGCGCCAGCAGTGATGTAGGGACGGTGAATGAAAAACTGTTTTTT
cdr3_aa: CASSDVGTVNEKLFF

v_call: TRBV14
d_call: -
clone_size: -
j_call: TRBJ1-3
cdr3_nt: TGTGCCAGCAGCCCCCAGGCGTTGGGTAGCTCTGGAAACACCATATATTTT
cdr3_aa: CASSPQALGSSGNTIYF

v_call: TRBV7-6
d_call: TRBD1
clone_size: few
j_call: TRBJ1-1
cdr3_nt: TGTGCCAGCAGCTTAGGACAGGGGGGTGAAGCTTTCTTT
cdr3_aa: CASSLGQGGEAFF

v_call: TRBV7-2
d_call: TRBD1
clone_size: -
j_call: TRBJ1-4
cdr3_nt: TGTGCCAGCAGCCCGCGGACAGGGAAAGTGGCAACTAATGAAAAACTGTTTTTT
cdr3_aa: CASSPRTGKVATNEKLFF

v_call: TRBV10-3
d_call: -
clone_size: -
j_call: TRBJ1-1
cdr3_nt: TGTGCCATCAGTGCAGGGGTTCGGGTGGCTTTCTTT
cdr3_aa: CAISAGVRVAFF

v_call: TRBV10-3
d_call: -
clone_size: -
j_call: TRBJ2-1
cdr3_nt: TGTGCCATCAGTGAGTATGGTATCAGTTGGGCCAGGAGCTCCTACAATGAGCAGTTCTTC
cdr3_aa: CAISEYGISWARSSYNEQFF

v_call: TRBV7-2
d_call: TRBD2
clone_size: -
j_call: TRBJ2-7
cdr3_nt: TGTGCCAGCAGCCCAGGCGGACTAGCGACCTACGAGCAGTACTTC
cdr3_aa: CASSPGGLATYEQYF

v_call: TRBV7-2
d_call: -
clone_size: -
j_call: TRBJ1-2
cdr3_nt: TGTGCCAGCAGCTTAGAGTACAGGTTTCGCGATGGCTACACCTTC
cdr3_aa: CASSLEYRFRDGYTF

v_call: TRBV7-9
d_call: -
clone_size: -
j_call: TRBJ1-3
cdr3_nt: TGTGCCAGCAGCTTTGTCATGAGCTCTGGAAACACCATATATTTT
cdr3_aa: CASSFVMSSGNTIYF

v_call: TRBV4-2
d_call: -
clone_size: many
j_call: TRBJ1-1
cdr3_nt: TGTGCCAGCAGCCAAGATGGGGCAGGGCCGGCTTTCTTT
cdr3_aa: CASSQDGAGPAFF

v_call: TRBV5-6
d_call: -
clone_size: -
j_call: TRBJ2-7
cdr3_nt: TGTGCCAGCAGCTTGTCTGCGGCCCGCGAGCAGTACTTC
cdr3_aa: CASSLSAAREQYF

v_call: TRBV4-1
d_call: TRBD2
clone_size: -
j_call: TRBJ2-2
cdr3_nt: TGCGCCAGCAGCCATCCCGGGACTAGCGGGAGTGCCGGGGAGCTGTTTTTT
cdr3_aa: CASSHPGTSGSAGELFF

v_call: TRBV6-1
d_call: -
clone_size: -
j_call: TRBJ2-1
cdr3_nt: TGTGCCAGCAGTGACCCGGGCAATGAGCAGTTCTTC
cdr3_aa: CASSDPGNEQFF

v_call: TRBV2
d_call: -
clone_size: once
j_call: TRBJ2-2
cdr3_nt: TGTGCCAGCAGTACAGGGATCAACACCGGGGAGCTGTTTTTT
cdr3_aa: CASSTGINTGELFF

v_call: TRBV6-1
d_call: -
clone_size: -
j_call: TRBJ1-4
cdr3_nt: TGTGCCAGCACCGCGGGCCCTGCAACTAATGAAAAACTGTTTTTT
cdr3_aa: CASTAGPATNEKLFF

v_call: TRBV6-6
d_call: -
clone_size: -
j_call: TRBJ1-1
cdr3_nt: TGTGCCAGCAGTTACTCGAGGAACACTGAAGCTTTCTTT
cdr3_aa: CASSYSRNTEAFF

v_call: TRBV4-1
d_call: TRBD2
clone_size: -
j_call: TRBJ2-7
cdr3_nt: TGCGCCAGCAGCCATCCTGGGGTGGCGGGGGTCACCTACGAGCAGTACTTC
cdr3_aa: CASSHPGVAGVTYEQYF

v_call: TRBV9
d_call: -
clone_size: -
j_call: TRBJ1-1
cdr3_nt: TGTGCCAGCAGCCTCTCATGGGGTGACACTGAAGCTTTCTTT
cdr3_aa: CASSLSWGDTEAFF

v_call: TRBV11-2
d_call: -
clone_size: -
j_call: TRBJ1-5
cdr3_nt: TGTGCCAGCAGCTTAAGGGCCCAGTGGCCCCAGCATTTT
cdr3_aa: CASSLRAQWPQHF

v_call: TRBV27
d_call: -
clone_size: once
j_call: TRBJ2-2
cdr3_nt: TGTGCCAGCAGTTTATCAGGCAGACTGAACACCGGGGAGCTGTTTTTT
cdr3_aa: CASSLSGRLNTGELFF

v_call: TRBV7-9
d_call: TRBD2
clone_size: -
j_call: TRBJ2-3
cdr3_nt: TGTGCCAGCAGCCCGACCCGACTAGCGGGTAGCACAGATACGCAGTATTTT
cdr3_aa: CASSPTRLAGSTDTQYF

v_call: TRBV25-1
d_call: -
clone_size: -
j_call: TRBJ2-3
cdr3_nt: TGTGCCAGCAGGGGCGGCAGGGGTCCCCAGCGGATCACAGATACGCAGTATTTT
cdr3_aa: CASRGGRGPQRITDTQYF

v_call: TRBV15
d_call: TRBD2
clone_size: -
j_call: TRBJ2-3
cdr3_nt: TGTGCCACCAGCGGATATGAAGCGGGAGGAACAGATACGCAGTATTTT
cdr3_aa: CATSGYEAGGTDTQYF

v_call: TRBV15
d_call: TRBD1
clone_size: few
j_call: TRBJ2-7
cdr3_nt: TGTGCCACCAGCAAAGGGACAGCCTACGAGCAGTACTTC
cdr3_aa: CATSKGTAYEQYF

v_call: TRBV6-6
d_call: -
clone_size: -
j_call: TRBJ1-1
cdr3_nt: TGTGCCAGCAGTTACTCGATGATCACTGAAGCTTTCTTT
cdr3_aa: CASSYSMITEAFF

v_call: TRBV6-1
d_call: -
clone_size: -
j_call: TRBJ2-7
cdr3_nt: TGTGCCAGCAGTGATACCGGGACACACTACGAGCAGTACTTC
cdr3_aa: CASSDTGTHYEQYF

v_call: TRBV13
d_call: -
clone_size: -
j_call: TRBJ2-7
cdr3_nt: TGTGCCAGCAGCTTAGGCAGCCACTCCTCCTACGAGCAGTACTTC
cdr3_aa: CASSLGSHSSYEQYF

v_call: TRBV6-6
d_call: -
clone_size: -
j_call: TRBJ2-7
cdr3_nt: TGTGCCAGCAGCCACAACCACGAGCAGTACTTC
cdr3_aa: CASSHNHEQYF

v_call: TRBV6-4
d_call: TRBD2
clone_size: many
j_call: TRBJ2-6
cdr3_nt: TGTGCCAGCAGTGACTCAGCGGGAGGGCCTGGGGCCAACGTCCTGACTTTC
cdr3_aa: CASSDSAGGPGANVLTF

v_call: TRBV5-1
d_call: TRBD2
clone_size: -
j_call: TRBJ2-2
cdr3_nt: TGCGCCAGCGGACTAGCGGAGAACACCGGGGAGCTGTTTTTT
cdr3_aa: CASGLAENTGELFF

v_call: TRBV7-3
d_call: -
clone_size: -
j_call: TRBJ2-2
cdr3_nt: TGTGCCAGCAGCTTCTCGAGCACCGGGGAGCTGTTTTTT
cdr3_aa: CASSFSSTGELFF